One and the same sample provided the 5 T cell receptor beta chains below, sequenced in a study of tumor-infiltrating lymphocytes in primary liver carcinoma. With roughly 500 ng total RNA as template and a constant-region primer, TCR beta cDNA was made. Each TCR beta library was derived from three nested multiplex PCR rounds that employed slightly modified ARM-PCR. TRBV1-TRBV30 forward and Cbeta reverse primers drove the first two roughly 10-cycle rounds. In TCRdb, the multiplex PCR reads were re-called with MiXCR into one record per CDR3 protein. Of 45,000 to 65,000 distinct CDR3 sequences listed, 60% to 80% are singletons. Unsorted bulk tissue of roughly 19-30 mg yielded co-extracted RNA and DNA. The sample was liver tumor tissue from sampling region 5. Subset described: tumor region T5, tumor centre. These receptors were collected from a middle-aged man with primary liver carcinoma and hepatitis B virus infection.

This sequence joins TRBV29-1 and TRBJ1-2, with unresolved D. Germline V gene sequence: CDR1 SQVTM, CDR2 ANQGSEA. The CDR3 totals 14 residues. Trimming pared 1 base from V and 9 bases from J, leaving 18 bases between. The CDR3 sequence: CSVEVEEGVDRYTF. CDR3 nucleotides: TGCAGCGTTGAAGTGGAAGAAGGTGTGGATCGCTACACCTTC.

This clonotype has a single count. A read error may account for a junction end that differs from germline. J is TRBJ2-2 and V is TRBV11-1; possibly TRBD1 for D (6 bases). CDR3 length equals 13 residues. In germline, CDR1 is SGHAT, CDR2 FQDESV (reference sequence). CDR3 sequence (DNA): TGTGTCAGCAGCTTATGGGACACCGGGGAGCCGTTTTTT. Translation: CVSSLWDTGEPFF.

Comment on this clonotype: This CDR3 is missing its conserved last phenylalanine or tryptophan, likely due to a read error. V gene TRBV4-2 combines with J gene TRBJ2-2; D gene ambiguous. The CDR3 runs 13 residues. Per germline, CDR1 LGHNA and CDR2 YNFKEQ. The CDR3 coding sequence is TGCGCCAGCAGCCAAGATTTGAGCGGGGAGCTGTTTTAT. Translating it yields CASSQDLSGELFY.

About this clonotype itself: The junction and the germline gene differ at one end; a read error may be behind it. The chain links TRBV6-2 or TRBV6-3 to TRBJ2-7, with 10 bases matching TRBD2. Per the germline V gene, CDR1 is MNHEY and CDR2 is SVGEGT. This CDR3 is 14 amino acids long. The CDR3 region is CVSSIAGGLGEQYF. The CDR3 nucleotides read TGTGTCAGCAGTATAGCGGGAGGACTCGGCGAGCAATACTTC.

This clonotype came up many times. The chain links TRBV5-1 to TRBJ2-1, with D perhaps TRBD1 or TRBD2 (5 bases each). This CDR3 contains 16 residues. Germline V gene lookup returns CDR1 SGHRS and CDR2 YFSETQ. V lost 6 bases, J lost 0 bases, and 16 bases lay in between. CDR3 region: CASISDGAISYNEQFF. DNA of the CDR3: TGCGCCAGCATTTCAGACGGGGCAATCTCCTACAATGAGCAGTTCTTC.